This TCR beta chain stems from a study of prognosis after radiotherapy for stage I lung cancer. Looking at the study overall: Several patients had distant metastases at a median of roughly seven months after radiotherapy, and some 15 showed no significant progression.

On this clonotype: A far larger clone is off by one base, so a read error is likely.

From genomic DNA, TCR beta CDR3 was amplified by two-round multiplex PCR. TRBV and TRBJ genes each had their own specific primers in first-round PCR. TCRdb used MiXCR to reprocess the multiplex PCR reads, holding one entry per CDR3 protein. This table holds nearly 25,000 distinct CDR3 sequences, under 40% found once. CDR3 length: 13 residues. Germline V gene data show CDR1 as MRHNA and CDR2 as SNTAGT. Trimming took off 5 bases at V and 8 bases at J, with 13 bases between the two ends. Sequencing was performed on PBMCs, taken before or after stereotactic body radiation therapy (not recorded which). The chain couples TRBV6-4 to TRBJ1-5; D possibly corresponds to TRBD1 (6 bases). The receptor's source is a donor over 45 with non-small cell lung cancer. The CDR3 sequence: CASSSGAGKPQHF. The CDR3 nucleotides are TGTGCCAGCAGTTCAGGGGCTGGGAAGCCCCAGCATTTT.